The 10 T cell receptor beta chains below come from one sample, sequenced in a study of cytomegalovirus exposure and HLA in healthy donors. The primer mix had 60 Vbeta and 13 Jbeta primers. Here immunoSEQ multiplex PCR was the method, and the copy in TCRdb shows in-frame clones only, minus some. The table has approximately 240,000 clones, 77% seen once. The sequenced material came from PBMCs. These receptor sequences come from a woman aged 55-69 years in good health and CMV-seropositive.

V is TRBV4-3 and J is TRBJ2-2; a possible D gene is TRBD1 (5 bases). The CDR3 totals 17 residues. Trimming shortened V by 0 bases and J by 0 bases, and 11 bases separated the two germline ends. Germline assignment: CDR1 LGHNA and CDR2 YSLEER. The CDR3 region has the DNA TGCGCCAGCAGCCAAGAAAGGGGCCCAACGAACACCGGGGAGCTGTTTTTT. It codes for CASSQERGPTNTGELFF.

The V and J genes are TRBV7-2 and TRBJ2-3, with 8 bases identical to TRBD2. This CDR3 is built from 18 residues. The trim removed 5 bases at V and 2 bases at J, leaving 15 bases unmatched. Germline V gene data show CDR1 as SGHTA and CDR2 as FQGNSA. The CDR3, as DNA: TGTGCCAGCAGCATAAATTTTTGGGCGGGAGGTACCACAGATACGCAGTATTTT. It specifies CASSINFWAGGTTDTQYF.

By share of the sample, this clone is medium-sized. The chain has TRBV9 and TRBJ2-1; 7 bases align to TRBD1. Per germline, CDR1 SGDLS and CDR2 YYNGEE. This CDR3 comprises 15 residues. J was trimmed by 3 bases and V by 0 bases; bases with no gene match: 3. The CDR3 coding sequence is TGTGCCAGCAGCGTAGAAGGGGGCTACTACAATGAGCAGTTCTTC. This encodes CASSVEGGYYNEQFF.

This chain joins TRBV5-6 and TRBJ2-7; perhaps TRBD2 as D (7 bases). This CDR3 comprises 13 residues. Germline loops: CDR1 SGHDT, CDR2 YYEEEE. V lost 4 bases and J lost 5, with 13 bases in between. The CDR3 bases are TGTGCCAGCAGCCGTTGGGGGGGCAACGAGCAGTACTTC. Translation: CASSRWGGNEQYF.

The J gene is TRBJ1-1, the V gene TRBV5-1, with a weak D call TRBD1 (6 bases). This CDR3 comprises 15 residues. V lost 4 bases and J 2 bases, leaving 15 bases between the germline ends. Germline loops: CDR1 SGHRS, CDR2 YFSETQ. For the CDR3, the DNA is TGCGCCAGCAGCCTGGGGGCAGGAATTAACACTGAAGCTTTCTTT. It is translated as CASSLGAGINTEAFF.

This clone appeared a few times. This chain connects TRBV6-1 to TRBJ1-2; 8 bases agree with TRBD1. J lost 4 bases, V lost 2 bases, and 6 bases had no gene match. This CDR3 has 15 amino acids. CDR1 MNHNS and CDR2 SASEGT come from the germline V gene. The CDR3 protein is CASSEPETGAYGYTF. CDR3 in DNA: TGTGCCAGCAGTGAACCTGAGACAGGGGCCTATGGCTACACCTTC.

The rearrangement uses TRBV7-9 and TRBJ2-1; TRBD1 matches at 9 bases. This CDR3 contains 14 residues. CDR1 and CDR2 (germline): SEHNR, FQNEAQ (reference sequence). V shed 5 bases and J 3 bases; nucleotides not matched to a gene: 2. The CDR3 bases are TGTGCCAGCAGCCTGGACAGGGGCTACAATGAGCAGTTCTTC. It encodes CASSLDRGYNEQFF.

The chain combines TRBV5-4 with TRBJ2-2; 8 bases line up with TRBD1. Germline V CDR1 and CDR2: SGHNT, YYREEE (reference sequence). This CDR3 comprises 15 residues. The ends lost 0 bases at V and 4 bases at J; junction bases unmatched: 2. The CDR3 sequence: CASSLVQGATGELFF. DNA of the CDR3: TGTGCCAGCAGCTTGGTTCAGGGGGCCACCGGGGAGCTGTTTTTT. The whole variable domain, filled in from reference TRBV5-4 and TRBJ2-2, reads ETGVTQSPTHLIKTRGQQVTLRCSSQSGHNTVSWYQQALGQGPQFIFQYYREEENGRGNFPPRFSGLQFPNYSSELNVNALELDDSALYLCASSLVQGATGELFFGEGSRLTVL.

This clone was seen only a few times. The chain recombines TRBV5-1 with TRBJ2-5, with 11 bases aligning to TRBD2. With 5 bases clipped from V and 4 bases from J, the junction kept 7 bases outside the gene matches. From germline, CDR1 is SGHRS and CDR2 YFSETQ. The CDR3 spans 15 residues. This CDR3 is CASRTSGDARETQYF. The CDR3, as DNA: TGCGCCAGCAGGACTAGCGGGGACGCACGAGAGACCCAGTACTTC. Full variable domain (missing parts from reference TRBV5-1 and TRBJ2-5): KAGVTQTPRYLIKTRGQQVTLSCSPISGHRSVSWYQQTPGQGLQFLFEYFSETQRNKGNFPGRFSGRQFSNSRSEMNVSTLELGDSALYLCASRTSGDARETQYFGPGTRLLVL.

This chain joins TRBV19 and TRBJ2-1, with 12 bases aligning to TRBD2. In germline, CDR1 is LNHDA, CDR2 SQIVND (reference sequence). CDR3 size: 15 residues. With 5 bases clipped from V and 6 bases from J, the junction kept 5 bases outside the gene matches. CDR3 nucleotide sequence: TGTGCCAGTAGTTCGACTAGCGGGAGCGGCAATGAGCAGTTCTTC. Encoded protein: CASSSTSGSGNEQFF.